These T cell receptor beta chains were read from a single sample in a study of post-analysis software for immune sequencing data. A single record per CDR3 protein comes from TCRdb applying MiXCR to the PCR reads. The data hold approximately 570,000 distinct CDR3 sequences, with around 44% observed a single time. The specimen was blood. These receptors all stem from a girl aged 10 to 17 with multiple sclerosis. Each CDR3 is given with its conserved first and last residue. A D gene is named only where the DNA matches it firmly. Some rows have no size entry. The others give once, few or many, or a class for an expanded clone.

j_call | v_call | d_call | clone_size | cdr3_aa | cdr3_nt
TRBJ1-2 | TRBV4-2 | . | . | CASSQITGAGSYGYTF | TGTGCCAGCAGCCAAATCACTGGGGCAGGGTCCTATGGCTACACCTTC
TRBJ1-1 | TRBV4-1 | . | . | CASSQGARTEAFF | TGCGCCAGCAGCCAAGGAGCCCGCACTGAAGCTTTCTTT
TRBJ2-3 | TRBV6-2/TRBV6-3 | TRBD2 | . | CASSYSSRGLRTTGTQYF | TGTGCCAGCAGTTACTCGAGTAGGGGACTACGAACTACAGGTACGCAGTATTTT
TRBJ2-7 | TRBV20-1 | TRBD1 | . | CSAARDRAYEQYF | TGCAGTGCTGCTCGGGACAGGGCCTATGAGCAGTACTTC
TRBJ1-2 | TRBV10-3 | TRBD1 | . | CAISGGQVYNYGYTF | TGTGCCATCAGTGGCGGACAGGTATATAACTATGGCTACACCTTC
TRBJ2-5 | TRBV15 | . | . | CATSPTKGGRETQYF | TGTGCCACCAGCCCCACCAAGGGGGGCAGGGAGACCCAGTACTTC
TRBJ2-3 | TRBV5-1 | TRBD2 | . | CASSFDVIAGLTDTQYF | TGCGCCAGCAGCTTCGATGTGATAGCGGGCTTAACAGATACGCAGTATTTT
TRBJ2-1 | TRBV30 | TRBD2 | . | CAGGGRANERFF | TGTGCCGGCGGCGGGAGGGCCAATGAGCGGTTCTTC
TRBJ2-1 | TRBV7-9 | TRBD1 | . | CASSWDRYNEQFF | TGTGCCAGCAGTTGGGACAGATACAATGAGCAGTTCTTC
TRBJ2-1 | TRBV4-1 | . | . | CASSQGRASSYNEQFF | TGCGCCAGCAGCCAAGGTAGGGCTAGCTCCTACAATGAGCAGTTCTTC
TRBJ2-1 | TRBV20-1 | TRBD2 | . | CSARASGADNEQFF | TGCAGTGCTAGAGCTAGCGGGGCTGACAATGAGCAGTTCTTC
TRBJ2-7 | TRBV27 | . | few | CASSLKGSIYEQYF | TGTGCCAGCAGTTTAAAGGGCTCGATCTACGAGCAGTACTTC
TRBJ2-7 | TRBV7-2 | TRBD2 | . | CASSLGHGGAYEQYF | TGTGCCAGCAGCTTAGGCCATGGGGGGGCCTACGAGCAGTACTTC
TRBJ2-1 | TRBV29-1 | . | . | CSVAARDEQFF | TGCAGCGTTGCAGCCCGGGATGAGCAGTTCTTC
TRBJ1-4 | TRBV4-2 | . | . | CASSQEGGTNEKLFF | TGTGCCAGCAGCCAAGAAGGCGGGACAAATGAAAAACTGTTTTTT
TRBJ2-6 | TRBV29-1 | . | few | CSVGRGGAGANVLTF | TGCAGCGTTGGTCGGGGAGGAGCTGGGGCCAACGTCCTGACTTTC
TRBJ1-6 | TRBV27 | . | once | CASSHGGRPEGSPLHF | TGTGCCAGCAGTCATGGCGGCAGGCCCGAGGGTTCACCCCTCCACTTT
TRBJ2-5 | TRBV5-1 | . | . | CASSFLSGVGETQYF | TGCGCCAGCAGCTTCCTCAGTGGGGTCGGGGAGACCCAGTACTTC
TRBJ1-2 | TRBV5-1 | . | few | CASSLGRGPNIYGYTF | TGCGCCAGCAGCTTGGGCAGGGGTCCCAACATCTATGGCTACACCTTC
TRBJ1-2 | TRBV6-5 | TRBD1 | . | CASSYAIRDRNYGYTF | TGTGCCAGCAGTTACGCAATCCGGGACAGAAACTATGGCTACACCTTC
TRBJ2-7 | TRBV7-2 | TRBD2 | . | CASSFSSSGVPYEQYF | TGTGCCAGCAGCTTCTCGTCTAGCGGGGTCCCCTACGAGCAGTACTTC
TRBJ2-5 | TRBV12-3/TRBV12-4 | . | . | CASRPQGIETQYF | TGTGCCAGCAGACCTCAGGGTATTGAGACCCAGTACTTC
TRBJ2-7 | TRBV6-6 | . | . | CASSPINYEQYF | TGTGCCAGCAGTCCCATCAACTACGAGCAGTACTTC
TRBJ2-7 | TRBV6-5 | . | . | CASSYRGSSYEQYF | TGTGCCAGCAGTTACCGGGGGTCCTCCTACGAGCAGTACTTC
TRBJ1-5 | TRBV12-3/TRBV12-4 | TRBD1 | . | CASSANRGGFRDPQHF | TGTGCCAGCAGTGCTAACAGGGGGGGTTTTAGGGATCCCCAGCATTTT
TRBJ2-7 | TRBV20-1 | TRBD2 | . | CSASELAGGPHEQYF | TGCAGTGCTAGTGAACTAGCGGGGGGGCCCCACGAGCAGTACTTC
TRBJ2-1 | TRBV6-5 | . | . | CASWVDSDNEQFF | TGTGCCAGCTGGGTGGACTCCGACAATGAGCAGTTCTTC
TRBJ1-2 | TRBV12-3/TRBV12-4 | . | many | CASSFGGGGHYGYTF | TGTGCCAGCAGTTTCGGAGGGGGGGGCCACTATGGCTACACCTTC
TRBJ2-4 | TRBV12-3/TRBV12-4 | TRBD2 | . | CASSEPTSGKNIQYF | TGTGCCAGCAGTGAACCGACTAGCGGCAAAAACATTCAGTACTTC